The 6 T cell receptor beta chains given below trace back to one sample, sequenced in a study of blood T cell repertoires in COVID-19. Method: immunoSEQ multiplex PCR; TCRdb's copy keeps in-frame clones and lacks some. The sample lists 280,000 or so clones; around 85% were seen once. Sequences were obtained from PBMCs or T cells enriched from blood (not recorded which). The receptors here all came from a woman between 45 and 60 years old who had recovered from COVID-19.

This clone was observed once. The chain combines TRBV5-4 with TRBJ2-5; D uncertain. This CDR3 region has 13 residues. V lost 4 bases to trimming and J lost 5 bases, with 12 bases between them. Germline loops: CDR1 SGHNT, CDR2 YYREEE (reference sequence). This chain's CDR3 is CASSPSSTETQYF. CDR3 DNA: TGTGCCAGCAGCCCCTCCTCTACGGAGACCCAGTACTTC.

The J gene is TRBJ1-5, the V gene TRBV2; D gene ambiguous. Trimming removed 5 bases at V and 1 base at J, with 9 bases between. The germline V gene encodes CDR1 SNHLY and CDR2 FYNNEI. The length of the CDR3 is 14 residues. CDR3 DNA: TGTGCCAGCAGTCCCACACCGAGCAATCAGCCCCAGCATTTT. Translated: CASSPTPSNQPQHF.

V and J are TRBV6-2 or TRBV6-3 and TRBJ2-6; D might be TRBD2 (5 bases). There are 14 residues in the CDR3. Germline V CDR1 and CDR2: MNHEY, SVGEGT. Trimming left V 4 bases short and J 2 bases short, with 6 bases between. The CDR3 DNA reads TGTGCCAGCAGTTTGGAGGCTGGGGCCAACGTCCTGACTTTC. Its translation is CASSLEAGANVLTF.

The chain uses TRBV12-3 or TRBV12-4 and TRBJ2-2; D gene unclear. Trimming left V 3 bases short and J 3 bases short, with 5 bases between. The CDR3 sequence is 13 residues long. The CDR3 is CASSFLYTGELFF. The CDR3 DNA is TGTGCCAGCAGTTTTTTATACACCGGGGAGCTGTTTTTT.

The chain combines TRBV7-8 with TRBJ2-1, with 11 bases that match TRBD2. This CDR3 spans 18 amino acids. The ends lost 1 base at V and 0 bases at J; junction bases unmatched: 5. From germline, CDR1 is SGHVS and CDR2 FQNEAQ. The CDR3 is CASSLDPLAGGSYNEQFF. The CDR3 region has the DNA TGTGCCAGCAGCTTAGATCCCCTAGCGGGAGGCTCCTACAATGAGCAGTTCTTC.

There are a few counts of this clone. The chain employs TRBV4-1 and TRBJ2-1; a possible D gene is TRBD1 (6 bases). Germline assignment: CDR1 MGHRA and CDR2 YSYEKL. The ends were cut back, 1 base at V and 7 bases at J, with 23 bases in the middle. The CDR3 spans 18 residues. The DNA for the CDR3 is TGCGCCAGCAGCCAAGTTTTACAGGGAAAGAGAATGTTGAATGAGCAGTTCTTC. Its protein product is CASSQVLQGKRMLNEQFF.